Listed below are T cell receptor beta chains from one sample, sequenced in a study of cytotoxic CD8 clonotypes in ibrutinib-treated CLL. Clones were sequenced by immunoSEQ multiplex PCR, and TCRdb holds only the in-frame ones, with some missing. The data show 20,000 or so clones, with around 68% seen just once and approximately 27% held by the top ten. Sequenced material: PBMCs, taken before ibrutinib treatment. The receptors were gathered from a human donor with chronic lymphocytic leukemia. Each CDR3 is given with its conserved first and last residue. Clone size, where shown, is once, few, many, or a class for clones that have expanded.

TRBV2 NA CACGVGYQETQYF
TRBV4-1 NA CASSRIDTGSAFF
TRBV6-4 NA CASSDSPGPSSYNEQFF
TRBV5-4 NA CASSTQSQPQHF
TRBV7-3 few CASSLEMTGELFF
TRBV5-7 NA CASSTRGQITHEQYF
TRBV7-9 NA CASSLRGVEDEQYF
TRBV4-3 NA CASSQDGRGSNTDTQYF
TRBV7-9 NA CASSLTNSPLHF
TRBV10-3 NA CAISPTGNENTEAFF
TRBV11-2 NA CASSHLGPWREDQETQYF
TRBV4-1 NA CASSPSGQGLDQPQHF
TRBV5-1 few CASSSPGLAGRAYNEQFF
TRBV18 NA CASSPFPDRNTGELFF
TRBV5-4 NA CASSPRLGSYNEQFF
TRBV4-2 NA CASSQEGSLAYNEQFF
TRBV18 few CASSPRVLGTGNTGELFF
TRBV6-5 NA CASSRTSGAYEQYF
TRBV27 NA CASRTGQGGNEQFF
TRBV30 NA CACSQIPNTGELFF
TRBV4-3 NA CASSSRAVGGTGELFF
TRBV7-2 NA CASSSPGTGTYEQYF
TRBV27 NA CASSLSYSYEQYF
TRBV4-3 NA CASSQARTSGPYEQYF
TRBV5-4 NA CASGNEGLRAQYF